A single sample is the source of the 21 T cell receptor beta chains below, sequenced in a study of CD8 T cells in ankylosing spondylitis (dated by TCRdb to 2016 to 2017). Library construction relied on 5' RACE. TCRdb lists the instrument as Illumina HiSeq 2500. The public sequencing data were trimmed at Q25 with fastp and processed into clonotypes with MiXCR by TCRdb, which kept only in-frame beta chains. Entries that share a CDR3 protein sequence are merged under the most common genes and DNA. The sample table records about 130,000 distinct CDR3 sequences; about 7% of these occur just once. Jointly, the top ten make up 9.5% to 15% of the sample. Sequencing was done on a sample of blood, either unsorted or a sorted T cell fraction (not recorded which). The receptors originated from a female donor with ankylosing spondylitis or in good health (not recorded which).

The rearrangement uses TRBV20-1 and TRBJ2-3; 14 bases are shared with TRBD2. The CDR3 totals 14 residues. Losses at the gene ends were 6 bases for V and 6 bases for J; bases not matched to a gene: 5. CDR1 and CDR2 (germline): DFQATT, SNEGSKA (reference sequence). Here the CDR3 reads CSAPTSGGADTQYF. CDR3 DNA: TGCAGTGCGCCGACTAGCGGGGGGGCCGATACGCAGTATTTT.

This clonotype was counted at least ten times. The chain employs TRBV20-1 and TRBJ1-5; weak D call: TRBD1 (6 bases). Trimming shortened V by 6 bases and J by 1 base, and 13 bases separated the two germline ends. This CDR3 spans 14 amino acids. Germline assignment: CDR1 DFQATT and CDR2 SNEGSKA (reference sequence). This CDR3 reads CSAVRDRSNQPQHF. The DNA of the CDR3 is TGCAGTGCGGTAAGAGACAGGAGCAATCAGCCCCAGCATTTT.

This clonotype occurred many times. The V and J genes are TRBV7-9 and TRBJ1-5; 10 nucleotides line up with TRBD1. There are 14 residues in the CDR3. The V segment lost 5 bases and the J segment 5 bases; nucleotides outside the gene matches: 3. Germline V gene data show CDR1 as SEHNR and CDR2 as FQNEAQ (reference sequence). The CDR3 DNA reads as TGTGCCAGCAGCCTGGGACAGGGGTATCAGCCCCAGCATTTT. Its protein is CASSLGQGYQPQHF.

V usage is TRBV9 and J usage is TRBJ2-3; TRBD2 is a possible D gene (5 bases). Between the trimmed V and J ends, which lost 4 bases and 5 bases, there was a span of 11 bases. Germline CDR1 is SGDLS and CDR2 is YYNGEE. This CDR3 is built from 13 residues. The CDR3: CASSPSGRDTQYF. CDR3 in DNA: TGTGCCAGCAGCCCCAGCGGAAGAGATACGCAGTATTTT.

Ten or more counts support this clonotype. V gene TRBV6-2 or TRBV6-3 combines with J gene TRBJ1-2; D not resolved. The CDR3 consists of 13 residues. CDR1 and CDR2 from the germline V gene are MNHEY and SVGEGT. The V end lost 2 bases, the J end lost 8 bases, and 12 bases lay between the germline ends. The CDR3 protein is CASSYGESRGYTF. The CDR3 DNA reads as TGTGCCAGCAGTTACGGGGAGTCGCGGGGCTACACCTTC.

This clonotype showed up many times. V gene TRBV4-1 combines with J gene TRBJ1-2; no definite D call. Germline V gene lookup returns CDR1 MGHRA and CDR2 YSYEKL. The CDR3 sequence is 14 residues long. The ends were cut back, 1 base at V and 4 bases at J, with 10 bases in the middle. CDR3 protein: CASSQGRAGYGYTF. CDR3 bases: TGCGCCAGCAGCCAAGGACGGGCAGGCTATGGCTACACCTTC.

This clonotype occurred many times. The chain links TRBV5-1 to TRBJ1-1; 8 bases align to TRBD1. The CDR3 is 17 residues long. Germline trimming cut 3 bases from V and 0 bases from J; bases unmatched to any gene: 10. Germline V gene sequence: CDR1 SGHRS, CDR2 YFSETQ. The CDR3 nucleotides read TGCGCCAGCAGCTCAGAGAGGACAGGGTATTTGAACACTGAAGCTTTCTTT. This gives the protein CASSSERTGYLNTEAFF.

This clonotype was found many times. Germline and junction disagree at one end, which may indicate a read error. The V call is TRBV5-1, the J call TRBJ2-7; 9 positions match TRBD2. Per the germline V gene, CDR1 is SGHRS and CDR2 is YFSETQ. The CDR3 totals 13 residues. CDR3 region: CASSLAGVYEQYF. CDR3 in DNA: TGTGCCAGCAGCTTAGCGGGGGTCTACGAGCAGTACTTC.

This clonotype came up many times. The V and J genes are TRBV7-9 and TRBJ2-3; D gene uncertain. This CDR3 region has 15 residues. Germline V gives CDR1 SEHNR, CDR2 FQNEAQ (reference sequence). Between the trimmed V and J ends, which lost 1 base and 2 bases, there was a span of 10 bases. CDR3 loop: CASSLVLSATDTQYF. As DNA, the CDR3 is TGTGCCAGCAGCTTAGTTTTGAGCGCCACAGATACGCAGTATTTT. Complete variable domain (other parts from reference TRBV7-9 and TRBJ2-3): DTGVSQNPRHKITKRGQNVTFRCDPISEHNRLYWYRQTLGQGPEFLTYFQNEAQLEKSRLLSDRFSAERPKGSFSTLEIQRTEQGDSAMYLCASSLVLSATDTQYFGPGTRLTVL.

The sample holds many counts of this clonotype. The rearrangement uses TRBV5-1 and TRBJ1-5, with 7 bases that match TRBD1. The junction had 8 bases not matched to a gene; V was cut back by 4 bases and J by 4 bases. Germline loops: CDR1 SGHRS, CDR2 YFSETQ. The CDR3 is 15 amino acids. CDR3 bases: TGCGCCAGCAGCCGGACAGGCGTCGGGAATCAGCCCCAGCATTTT. It codes for CASSRTGVGNQPQHF.

This clonotype was observed many times. CDR3 bases: TGTGCCAGCAGTTTAGACCAGGGCAGCAATCAGCCCCAGCATTTT. Translated, it gives CASSLDQGSNQPQHF. This chain joins TRBV12-3 or TRBV12-4 and TRBJ1-5, with D tentatively TRBD1 (5 bases). V lost 1 base to trimming and J lost 1 base, with 8 bases between them. This CDR3 has 15 amino acids.

Only a few counts were recorded for this clonotype. The CDR3 here is CASSLRELRSYEQYF. CDR3 DNA: TGTGCCAGCAGCCTCAGGGAGCTGAGATCCTACGAGCAGTACTTC. This rearrangement joins TRBV7-2 to TRBJ2-7; D could derive from TRBD1 or TRBD2 (5 bases each). V lost 5 bases and J lost 1, with 15 bases in between. Germline V gene sequence: CDR1 SGHTA, CDR2 FQGNSA. The CDR3 extends over 15 amino acids. The full variable domain, its missing parts supplied by reference TRBV7-2 and TRBJ2-7, is GAGVSQSPSNKVTEKGKDVELRCDPISGHTALYWYRQSLGQGLEFLIYFQGNSAPDKSGLPSDRFSAERTGGSVSTLTIQRTQQEDSAVYLCASSLRELRSYEQYFGPGTRLTVT.

This clonotype was counted at least ten times. The chain employs TRBV20-1 and TRBJ1-1; possible D gene TRBD1, 6 bases. V gave up 4 bases and J gave up 7 bases, with 10 bases separating them. Germline CDR1 DFQATT, CDR2 SNEGSKA (reference sequence). CDR3 size: 11 residues. CDR3 in DNA: TGCAGTGCTAAGGACAGCCTTGAAGCTTTCTTT. The encoded protein is CSAKDSLEAFF.

This clonotype was counted at least ten times. The chain combines TRBV6-1 with TRBJ1-1, with D uncertain. This CDR3 region has 13 residues. V was pared by 6 bases and J by 1 base, with 9 bases between. The V gene's germline CDR1 is MNHNS and CDR2 SASEGT. The chain's CDR3 is CASRMTENTEAFF. The CDR3 DNA reads as TGTGCCAGCAGAATGACGGAGAACACTGAAGCTTTCTTT.

As for this clonotype: Its ends do not fully match the called genes, so a read error is possible. The chain has TRBV4-1 and TRBJ1-2; D unclear. This CDR3 is built from 14 residues. Looked up from germline, CDR1 is MGHRA and CDR2 is YSYEKL. The CDR3 spells CASGQVVGMAGYTF. CDR3 sequence (DNA): TGCGCCAGCGGCCAAGTAGTAGGGATGGCTGGCTACACCTTC.

This clonotype was seen at least ten times. The chain is built from TRBV3-1 and TRBJ1-1; D not certain. This CDR3 contains 17 residues. Germline-derived CDR1 and CDR2 are LGHDT and YNNKEL (reference sequence). Trimming took 3 bases from V and 1 from J, leaving 18 bases between them. CDR3 residues: CASSHPKDNLANTEAFF. The CDR3 nucleotides are TGTGCCAGCAGCCACCCTAAAGACAATCTTGCGAACACTGAAGCTTTCTTT.

This clonotype was seen many times. This chain links TRBV20-1 with TRBJ2-1; tentatively, D is TRBD2 (6 bases). The germline V gene encodes CDR1 DFQATT and CDR2 SNEGSKA (reference sequence). The CDR3 is 13 residues long. V lost 3 bases to trimming and J lost 6 bases, with 12 bases between them. CDR3 residues: CSARAGPVNEQFF. The CDR3 coding sequence is TGCAGTGCTAGGGCGGGGCCCGTCAATGAGCAGTTCTTC.

At least ten counts were recorded for this clonotype. This chain uses TRBV7-6 with TRBJ1-1, with 9 positions matching TRBD1. The germline CDR1 and CDR2 sequences are SGHVS and FNYEAQ. Unmatched junction bases numbered 8, after V lost 1 base and J lost 8 bases. CDR3 length: 15 residues. CDR3 residues: CASSLGSRGQGEAFF. In nucleotides, the CDR3 is TGTGCCAGCAGCTTAGGTTCGCGGGGACAGGGAGAAGCTTTCTTT.

There are many counts of this clonotype. This chain uses TRBV7-2 with TRBJ1-6; a weak D match, TRBD1 (5 bases). The length of the CDR3 is 15 residues. Germline V gene data show CDR1 as SGHTA and CDR2 as FQGNSA. V dropped 5 bases and J dropped 5 bases, with 13 bases sitting between them. The CDR3 bases are TGTGCCAGCAGCCGCCAGGGACGGGATAATTCACCCCTCCACTTT. Protein sequence: CASSRQGRDNSPLHF.

This clonotype was seen ten or more times. The J gene is TRBJ2-3, the V gene TRBV28; a weak D match, TRBD1 (5 bases). Germline CDR1 is MDHEN and CDR2 is SYDVKM. The ends were cut back, 1 base at V and 11 bases at J, with 16 bases in the middle. The CDR3 extends over 14 amino acids. As DNA, the CDR3 is TGTGCCAGCAGTTTATTAGGGGCCACCCTCGGGCAGTATTTT. Translating gives CASSLLGATLGQYF.

This clonotype was seen many times. CDR3 nucleotide sequence: TGTGCCACCCGACTAGCGGGGGGGCAAAAGCAGTTCTTC. Its protein product is CATRLAGGQKQFF. The V gene is TRBV7-2, the J gene TRBJ2-1; 14 nucleotides agree with TRBD2. The CDR3 contains 13 residues. The V gene end was trimmed by 10 bases and the J gene end by 11 bases; junction bases not matched to a gene: 7. Per the germline V gene, CDR1 is SGHTA and CDR2 is FQGNSA.